A single sample gave rise to the 3 T cell receptor beta chains below, sequenced in a study of blood T cell repertoires in COVID-19. TCRdb's copy holds only in-frame clones and misses some; the assay was immunoSEQ multiplex PCR. The sample has about 240,000 clones; about four fifths are singletons. Input material: peripheral blood. The receptor source for this set is a man younger than 45 who had recovered from COVID-19.

The genes are TRBV7-3 and TRBJ2-3; 7 bases are shared with TRBD2. Germline CDR1 SGHTA, CDR2 FQGTGA. V lost 1 base and J lost 6; bases outside the gene matches: 7. CDR3 length equals 15 residues. The CDR3 reads CASSLSGGSGDTQYF. The CDR3 DNA follows: TGTGCCAGCAGCTTAAGCGGGGGTAGCGGGGATACGCAGTATTTT.

The rearrangement uses TRBV7-9 and TRBJ1-4; D gene ambiguous. CDR3 length equals 13 residues. With 3 bases removed from V and 4 bases from J, the gap between germline ends came to 6 bases. Germline V CDR1 and CDR2: SEHNR, FQNEAQ (reference sequence). The CDR3 reads CASSLNSNEKLFF. The CDR3 bases are TGTGCCAGCAGCTTGAATAGTAATGAAAAACTGTTTTTT.

The V call is TRBV18, the J call TRBJ2-7; no reliable D call. CDR3 length equals 13 residues. Trimming shortened V by 3 bases and J by 0 bases, and 6 bases separated the two germline ends. Germline V gene sequence: CDR1 KGHSH, CDR2 LQKENI. CDR3 bases: TGTGCCAGCTCACCTACGGTCTCCTACGAGCAGTACGTC. Translated: CASSPTVSYEQYV.